The clone carrying this T cell receptor beta chain came up many times. This entry belongs to a study of blood T cell repertoires in COVID-19. Study information: Material from acute and convalescent COVID-19 was sourced from the United States, Italy and Spain.

Sequenced by immunoSEQ multiplex PCR; TCRdb stores in-frame clones only, minus some. This table holds fewer than 250,000 clones, over 75% found once. The TCR was taken from a woman in her forties or fifties with acute or convalescent COVID-19. Sample: peripheral blood.

CDR3 bases: TGTGCCAGCAGTTACGGGGGCCGGAACTATGGCTACACCTTC. It yields the protein CASSYGGRNYGYTF. The chain uses TRBV6-5 and TRBJ1-2; possible D gene TRBD1, 6 bases. V was shortened by 2 bases and J by 2 bases, with 9 bases between the two germline ends. The CDR3 length is 14 residues. The germline V gene has CDR1 MNHEY and CDR2 SVGAGI.